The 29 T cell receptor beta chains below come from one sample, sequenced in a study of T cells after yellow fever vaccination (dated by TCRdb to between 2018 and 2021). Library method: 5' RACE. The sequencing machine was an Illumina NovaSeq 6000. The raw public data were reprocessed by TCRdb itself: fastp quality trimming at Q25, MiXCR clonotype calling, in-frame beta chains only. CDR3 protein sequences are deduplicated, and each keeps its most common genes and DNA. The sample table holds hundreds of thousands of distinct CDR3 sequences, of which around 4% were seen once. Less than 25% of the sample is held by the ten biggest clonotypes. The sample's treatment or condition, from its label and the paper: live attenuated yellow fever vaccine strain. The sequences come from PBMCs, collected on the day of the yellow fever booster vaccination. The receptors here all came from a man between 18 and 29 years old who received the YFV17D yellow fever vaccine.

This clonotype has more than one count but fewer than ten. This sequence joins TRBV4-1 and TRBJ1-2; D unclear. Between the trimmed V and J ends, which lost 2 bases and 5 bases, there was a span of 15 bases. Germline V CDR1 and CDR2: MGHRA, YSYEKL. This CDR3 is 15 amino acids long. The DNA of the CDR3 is TGCGCCAGCAGCCAATTCCGGGCCGACCAATATGGCTACACCTTC. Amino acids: CASSQFRADQYGYTF.

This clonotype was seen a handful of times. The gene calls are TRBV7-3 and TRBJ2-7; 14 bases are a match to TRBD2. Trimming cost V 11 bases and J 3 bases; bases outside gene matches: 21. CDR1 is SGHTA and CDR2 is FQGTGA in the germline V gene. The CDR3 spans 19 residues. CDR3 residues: CADPDVKTGLAGVFYEQYF. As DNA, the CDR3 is TGTGCCGACCCAGATGTAAAGACGGGACTAGCGGGAGTATTCTACGAGCAGTACTTC.

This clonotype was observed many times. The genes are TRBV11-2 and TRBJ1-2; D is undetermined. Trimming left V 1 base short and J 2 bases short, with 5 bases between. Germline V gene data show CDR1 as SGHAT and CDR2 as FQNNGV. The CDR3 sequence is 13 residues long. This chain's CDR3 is CASSLGVNYGYTF. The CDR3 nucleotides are TGTGCCAGCAGCTTAGGGGTCAACTATGGCTACACCTTC.

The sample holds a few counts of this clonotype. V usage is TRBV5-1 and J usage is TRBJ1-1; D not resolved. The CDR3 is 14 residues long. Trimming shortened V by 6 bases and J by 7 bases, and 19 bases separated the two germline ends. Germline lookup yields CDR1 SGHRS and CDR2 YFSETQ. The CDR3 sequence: CASKSLVSSVEAFF. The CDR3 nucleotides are TGCGCCAGCAAAAGCCTCGTTAGTTCTGTTGAAGCTTTCTTT.

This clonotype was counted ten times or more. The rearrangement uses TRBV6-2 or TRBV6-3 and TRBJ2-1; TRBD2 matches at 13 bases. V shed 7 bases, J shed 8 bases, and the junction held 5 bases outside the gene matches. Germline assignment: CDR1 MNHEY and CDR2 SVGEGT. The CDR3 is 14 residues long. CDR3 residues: CASILAGGPDEQFF. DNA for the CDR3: TGTGCCAGCATACTAGCGGGGGGGCCGGATGAGCAGTTCTTC.

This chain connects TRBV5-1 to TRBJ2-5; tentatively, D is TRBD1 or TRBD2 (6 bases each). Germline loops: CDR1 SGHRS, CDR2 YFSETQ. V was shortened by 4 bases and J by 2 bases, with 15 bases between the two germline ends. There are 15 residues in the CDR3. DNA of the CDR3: TGCGCCAGCAGCCAACGAGGGGGGCCGCAAGAGACCCAGTACTTC. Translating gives CASSQRGGPQETQYF.

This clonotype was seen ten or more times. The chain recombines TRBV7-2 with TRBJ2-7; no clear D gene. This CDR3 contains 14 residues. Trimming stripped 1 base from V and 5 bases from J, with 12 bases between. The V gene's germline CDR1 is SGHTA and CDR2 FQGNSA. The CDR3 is CASSLEVGRDEQYV. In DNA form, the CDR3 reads TGTGCCAGCAGCTTAGAAGTGGGTAGAGACGAGCAGTACGTC.

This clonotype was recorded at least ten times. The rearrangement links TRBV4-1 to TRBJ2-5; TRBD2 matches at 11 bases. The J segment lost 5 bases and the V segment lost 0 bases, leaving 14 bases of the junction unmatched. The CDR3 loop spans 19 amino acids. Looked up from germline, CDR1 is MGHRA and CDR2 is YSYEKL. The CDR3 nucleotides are TGCGCCAGCAGCCAAGAGTCATATAGCGGGGGGGCCGGCGAGGAGACCCAGTACTTC. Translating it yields CASSQESYSGGAGEETQYF.

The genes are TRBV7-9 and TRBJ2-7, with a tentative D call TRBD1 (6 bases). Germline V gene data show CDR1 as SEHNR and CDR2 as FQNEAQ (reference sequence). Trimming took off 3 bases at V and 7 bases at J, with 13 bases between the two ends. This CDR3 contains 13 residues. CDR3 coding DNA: TGTGCCAGCAGCTTTAACAGGGTTGGGGAGCAGTACGTC. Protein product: CASSFNRVGEQYV.

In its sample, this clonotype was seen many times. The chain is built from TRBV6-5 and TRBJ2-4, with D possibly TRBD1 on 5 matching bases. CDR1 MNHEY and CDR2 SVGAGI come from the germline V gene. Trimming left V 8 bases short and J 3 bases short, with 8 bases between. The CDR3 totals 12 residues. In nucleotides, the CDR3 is TGTGCCAGCGGGGCCAGCAAAAACATTCAGTACTTC. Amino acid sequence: CASGASKNIQYF.

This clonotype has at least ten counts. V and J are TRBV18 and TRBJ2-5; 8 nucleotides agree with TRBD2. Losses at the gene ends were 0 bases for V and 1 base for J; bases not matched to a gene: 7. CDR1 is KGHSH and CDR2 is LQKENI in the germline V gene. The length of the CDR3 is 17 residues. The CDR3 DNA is TGTGCCAGCTCACCACCTCGAGCGGGGGTACTCCAAGAGACCCAGTACTTC. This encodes CASSPPRAGVLQETQYF.

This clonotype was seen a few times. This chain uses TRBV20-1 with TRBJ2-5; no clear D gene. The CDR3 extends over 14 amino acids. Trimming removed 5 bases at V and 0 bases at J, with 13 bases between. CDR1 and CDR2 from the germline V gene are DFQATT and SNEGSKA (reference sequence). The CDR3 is CSAVSTAYQETQYF. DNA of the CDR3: TGCAGTGCTGTTTCTACAGCGTACCAAGAGACCCAGTACTTC.

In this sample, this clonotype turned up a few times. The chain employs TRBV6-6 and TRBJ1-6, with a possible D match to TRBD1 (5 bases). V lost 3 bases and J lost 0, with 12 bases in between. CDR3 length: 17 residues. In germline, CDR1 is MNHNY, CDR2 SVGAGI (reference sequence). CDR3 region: CASSYGTASSYNSPLHF. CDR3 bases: TGTGCCAGCAGTTATGGGACCGCCAGCTCCTATAATTCACCCCTCCACTTT.

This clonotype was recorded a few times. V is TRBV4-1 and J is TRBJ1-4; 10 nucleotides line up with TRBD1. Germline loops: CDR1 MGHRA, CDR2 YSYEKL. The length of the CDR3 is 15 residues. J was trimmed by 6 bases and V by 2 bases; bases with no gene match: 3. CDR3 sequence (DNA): TGCGCCAGCAGCCAATCCGGGACAGGGGATGAAAAACTGTTTTTT. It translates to CASSQSGTGDEKLFF.

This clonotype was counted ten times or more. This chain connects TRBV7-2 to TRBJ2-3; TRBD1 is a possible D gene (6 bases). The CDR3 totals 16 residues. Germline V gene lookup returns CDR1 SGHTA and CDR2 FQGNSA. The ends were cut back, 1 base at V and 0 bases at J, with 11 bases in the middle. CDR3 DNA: TGTGCCAGCAGCTTAGGAGACAGGCTTAGCACAGATACGCAGTATTTT. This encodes CASSLGDRLSTDTQYF.

CDR3 region: CASPTSAELHGYTF. The CDR3 coding sequence is TGCGCCAGCCCCACGTCCGCTGAATTGCATGGCTACACCTTC. The chain carries TRBV5-1 and TRBJ1-2; D not certain. The V gene's germline CDR1 is SGHRS and CDR2 YFSETQ. This CDR3 contains 14 residues. V was cut by 7 bases and J by 6 bases, with 19 bases left in between. Variable domain in full (rest from reference TRBV5-1 and TRBJ1-2): KAGVTQTPRYLIKTRGQQVTLSCSPISGHRSVSWYQQTPGQGLQFLFEYFSETQRNKGNFPGRFSGRQFSNSRSEMNVSTLELGDSALYLCASPTSAELHGYTFGSGTRLTVV.

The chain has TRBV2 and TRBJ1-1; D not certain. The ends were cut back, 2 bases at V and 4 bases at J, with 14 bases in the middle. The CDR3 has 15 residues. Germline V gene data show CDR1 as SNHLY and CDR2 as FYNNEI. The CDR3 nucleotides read TGTGCCAGCAGTGAAAGGCCCGGCGGGTCCACTGAAGCTTTCTTT. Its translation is CASSERPGGSTEAFF.

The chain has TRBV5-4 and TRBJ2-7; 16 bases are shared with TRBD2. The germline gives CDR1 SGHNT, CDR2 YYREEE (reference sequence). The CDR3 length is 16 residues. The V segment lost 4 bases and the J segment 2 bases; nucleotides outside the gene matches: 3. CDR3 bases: TGTGCCAGCAGCACGGGACTAGCGGGGGGGACCTACGAGCAGTACTTC. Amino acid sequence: CASSTGLAGGTYEQYF. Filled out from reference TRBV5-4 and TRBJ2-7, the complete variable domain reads ETGVTQSPTHLIKTRGQQVTLRCSSQSGHNTVSWYQQALGQGPQFIFQYYREEENGRGNFPPRFSGLQFPNYSSELNVNALELDDSALYLCASSTGLAGGTYEQYFGPGTRLTVT.

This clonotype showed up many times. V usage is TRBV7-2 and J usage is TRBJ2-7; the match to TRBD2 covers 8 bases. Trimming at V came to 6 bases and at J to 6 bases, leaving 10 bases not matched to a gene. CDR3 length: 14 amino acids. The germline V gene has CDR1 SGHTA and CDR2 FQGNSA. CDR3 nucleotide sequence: TGTGCCAGCAGTACCGTTGGTGCGGGGGGCGAGCAGTACTTC. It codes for CASSTVGAGGEQYF. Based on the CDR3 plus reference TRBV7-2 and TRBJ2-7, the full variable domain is GAGVSQSPSNKVTEKGKDVELRCDPISGHTALYWYRQSLGQGLEFLIYFQGNSAPDKSGLPSDRFSAERTGGSVSTLTIQRTQQEDSAVYLCASSTVGAGGEQYFGPGTRLTVT.

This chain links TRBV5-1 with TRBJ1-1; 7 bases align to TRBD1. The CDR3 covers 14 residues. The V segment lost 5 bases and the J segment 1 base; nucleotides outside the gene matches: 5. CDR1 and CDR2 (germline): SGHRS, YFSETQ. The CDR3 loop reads CASRLRQGNTEAFF. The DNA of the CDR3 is TGCGCCAGCAGACTCCGACAGGGGAACACTGAAGCTTTCTTT.

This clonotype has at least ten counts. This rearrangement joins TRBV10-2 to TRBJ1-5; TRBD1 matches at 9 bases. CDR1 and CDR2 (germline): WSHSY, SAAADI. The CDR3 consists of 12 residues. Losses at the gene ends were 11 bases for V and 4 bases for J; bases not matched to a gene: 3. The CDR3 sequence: CAGGTGNQPQHF. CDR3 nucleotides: TGCGCCGGAGGGACAGGGAATCAGCCCCAGCATTTT.

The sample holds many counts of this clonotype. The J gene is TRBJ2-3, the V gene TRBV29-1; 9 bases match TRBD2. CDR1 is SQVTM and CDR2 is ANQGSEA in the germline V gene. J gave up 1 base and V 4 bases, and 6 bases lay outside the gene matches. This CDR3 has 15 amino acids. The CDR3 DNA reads TGCAGCGTTGTGGGCGGGGGGGGTGGCACAGATACGCAGTATTTT. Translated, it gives CSVVGGGGGTDTQYF.

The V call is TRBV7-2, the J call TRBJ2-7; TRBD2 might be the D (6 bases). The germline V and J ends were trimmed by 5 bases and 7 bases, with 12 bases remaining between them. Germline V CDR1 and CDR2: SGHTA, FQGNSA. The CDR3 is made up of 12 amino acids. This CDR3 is CASSPHGGEQYF. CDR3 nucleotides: TGTGCCAGCAGCCCTCATGGGGGGGAGCAGTACTTC.

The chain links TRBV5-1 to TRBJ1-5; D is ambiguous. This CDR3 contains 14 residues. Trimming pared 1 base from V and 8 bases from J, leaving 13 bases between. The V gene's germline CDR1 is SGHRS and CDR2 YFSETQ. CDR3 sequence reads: CASSLIPSEKPQHF. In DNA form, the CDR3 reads TGCGCCAGCAGCTTGATACCCTCTGAAAAGCCCCAGCATTTT.

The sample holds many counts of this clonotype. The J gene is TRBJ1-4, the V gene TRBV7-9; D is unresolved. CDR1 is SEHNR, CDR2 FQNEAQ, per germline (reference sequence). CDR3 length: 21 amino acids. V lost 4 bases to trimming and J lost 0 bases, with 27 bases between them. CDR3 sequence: CASSSPPPAPMQAATNEKLFF. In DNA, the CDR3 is TGTGCCAGCAGCTCGCCGCCCCCCGCTCCAATGCAGGCTGCAACTAATGAAAAACTGTTTTTT. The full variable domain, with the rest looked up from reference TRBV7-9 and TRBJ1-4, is DTGVSQNPRHKITKRGQNVTFRCDPISEHNRLYWYRQTLGQGPEFLTYFQNEAQLEKSRLLSDRFSAERPKGSFSTLEIQRTEQGDSAMYLCASSSPPPAPMQAATNEKLFFGSGTQLSVL.

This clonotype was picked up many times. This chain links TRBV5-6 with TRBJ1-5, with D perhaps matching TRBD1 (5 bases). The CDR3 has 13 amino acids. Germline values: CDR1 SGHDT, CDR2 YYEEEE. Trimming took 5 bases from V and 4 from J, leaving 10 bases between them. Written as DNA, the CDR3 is TGTGCCAGCAGTTTATGGGGGAATCAGCCCCAGCATTTT. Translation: CASSLWGNQPQHF.

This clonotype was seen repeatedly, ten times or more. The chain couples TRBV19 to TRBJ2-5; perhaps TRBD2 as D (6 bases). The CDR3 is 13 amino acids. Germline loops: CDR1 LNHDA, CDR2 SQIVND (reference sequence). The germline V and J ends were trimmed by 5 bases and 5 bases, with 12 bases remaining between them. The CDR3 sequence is CASSGVGRETQYF. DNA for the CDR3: TGTGCCAGTAGTGGAGTGGGGAGGGAGACCCAGTACTTC.

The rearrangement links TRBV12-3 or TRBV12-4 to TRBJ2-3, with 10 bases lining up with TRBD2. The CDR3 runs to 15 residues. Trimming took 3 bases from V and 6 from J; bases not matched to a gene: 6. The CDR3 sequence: CASSFLAGEGDTQYF. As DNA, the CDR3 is TGTGCCAGCAGTTTCCTAGCGGGGGAAGGGGATACGCAGTATTTT.

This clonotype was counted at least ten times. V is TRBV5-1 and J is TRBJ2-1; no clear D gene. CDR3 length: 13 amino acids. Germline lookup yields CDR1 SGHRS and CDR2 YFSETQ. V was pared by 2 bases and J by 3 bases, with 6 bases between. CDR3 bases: TGCGCCAGCAGCTTAGAGGTCTACAATGAGCAGTTCTTC. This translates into CASSLEVYNEQFF.